These 21 T cell receptor beta chains were all obtained from the same sample, sequenced in a study of neurological immune-mediated disorders (dated by TCRdb to the late 2010s). Libraries were built with 5' RACE. Sequencing relied on an Illumina HiSeq 2500. Using fastp at Q25 and MiXCR, TCRdb reprocessed the public reads and kept productive beta chains. Identical CDR3 protein sequences are pooled into one entry, listed with their most common genes and DNA. The sample yields 18,000 or so distinct CDR3 sequences; 12% to 15% were counted once. Less than 9.5% of the sample belongs to the ten largest clones. The sequencing input was CD4+ T cells from blood. These TCRs come from a woman aged 60-75 years with HTLV-1-associated myelopathy (HAM/TSP).

This clonotype was seen many times. The chain links TRBV5-1 to TRBJ2-1; perhaps TRBD2 as D (5 bases). CDR1 is SGHRS, CDR2 YFSETQ, per germline. This CDR3 contains 14 residues. Trimming took off 4 bases at V and 6 bases at J, with 14 bases between the two ends. CDR3 nucleotides: TGCGCCAGCAGCACCGGGGTAGTAAGCAATGAGCAGTTCTTC. This sequence encodes CASSTGVVSNEQFF. Complete variable domain (other parts from reference TRBV5-1 and TRBJ2-1): KAGVTQTPRYLIKTRGQQVTLSCSPISGHRSVSWYQQTPGQGLQFLFEYFSETQRNKGNFPGRFSGRQFSNSRSEMNVSTLELGDSALYLCASSTGVVSNEQFFGPGTRLTVL.

This clonotype is termed medium-sized. The chain recombines TRBV7-9 with TRBJ2-7; D gene uncertain. The CDR3 covers 13 residues. Germline V CDR1 and CDR2: SEHNR, FQNEAQ (reference sequence). V lost 0 bases, J lost 2 bases, and 5 bases lay in between. CDR3 region: CASSLATTYEQYF. The CDR3 coding sequence is TGTGCCAGCAGCTTAGCTACAACCTACGAGCAGTACTTC.

Comments on this clonotype: Given the absence of the conserved phenylalanine or tryptophan at the CDR3 end, a read error is likely. The chain combines TRBV4-1 with TRBJ2-4, with a weak D call TRBD2 (6 bases). CDR1 and CDR2 from the germline V gene are MGHRA and YSYEKL. This CDR3 region has 18 residues. V lost 0 bases to trimming and J lost 1 base, with 16 bases between them. Here the CDR3 DNA reads TGCGCCAGCAGCCAAGACCCAGACCGGGAGAGGGCCAAAAACATTCAGTACCTC. It is translated as CASSQDPDRERAKNIQYL.

This clonotype has a count of ten or more. The V and J genes are TRBV10-1 and TRBJ2-1; D is ambiguous. Germline-derived CDR1 and CDR2 are WNHNN and SYGVQD (reference sequence). Deletions cut 3 bases from V and 8 bases from J, with 17 bases between. The CDR3 has 15 residues. For the CDR3, the DNA is TGCGCCAGCAGTGAATCCCCGACACCCTGGGATGAGCAGTTCTTC. Protein sequence: CASSESPTPWDEQFF.

This clonotype was counted at least ten times. This chain connects TRBV7-2 to TRBJ2-4; perhaps D is TRBD1 or TRBD2 (5 bases each). The CDR3 is made up of 14 amino acids. The V gene lost 5 bases and the J gene lost 8 bases, with 16 bases spanning the gap. The germline CDR1 and CDR2 sequences are SGHTA and FQGNSA. The CDR3 nucleotides read TGTGCCAGCAGCATTAGAGGGAGAGGGGACATTCAGTACTTC. Its translation: CASSIRGRGDIQYF.

At least ten counts were recorded for this clonotype. The chain has TRBV5-5 and TRBJ1-2; D perhaps matches TRBD1 (6 bases). V dropped 0 bases and J dropped 7 bases, with 16 bases sitting between them. The CDR3 runs to 15 residues. Germline CDR1 is SGHKS and CDR2 is YYEKEE (reference sequence). For the CDR3, the DNA is TGTGCCAGCAGCTTGGGGGTTCAGGGGTCAGGTGGCTACACCTTC. It codes for CASSLGVQGSGGYTF.

Ten or more counts support this clonotype. The chain carries TRBV5-1 and TRBJ2-7, with 7 bases aligning to TRBD1. Trimming at V came to 1 base and at J to 1 base, leaving 8 bases not matched to a gene. This CDR3 contains 16 residues. Germline V gene lookup returns CDR1 SGHRS and CDR2 YFSETQ. CDR3 loop: CASSLSPGQSSYEQYF. As DNA, the CDR3 is TGCGCCAGCAGCTTGAGTCCGGGACAGAGTTCCTACGAGCAGTACTTC.

Concerning this clonotype itself: Germline is not matched at one junction end, which may reflect a read error. CDR3 bases: TGTGCCAGCAGTCGGGGCGGCGCGGGACGTTACAATGATCAGTTCTTC. It is translated as CASSRGGAGRYNDQFF. The chain has TRBV7-2 and TRBJ2-1, with D possibly matching TRBD2 (6 bases). The length of the CDR3 is 16 residues. Germline V gene data show CDR1 as SGHTA and CDR2 as FQGNSA.

This clonotype was seen repeatedly, ten times or more. The chain carries TRBV9 and TRBJ2-1, with TRBD2 matching 7 bases. The CDR3 totals 16 residues. The ends lost 0 bases at V and 4 bases at J; junction bases unmatched: 7. Germline loops: CDR1 SGDLS, CDR2 YYNGEE. The CDR3 is CASSVGMAGVYNEQFF. The CDR3 region has the DNA TGTGCCAGCAGCGTAGGAATGGCGGGAGTATACAATGAGCAGTTCTTC.

This clonotype was counted at least ten times. The chain employs TRBV5-1 and TRBJ1-1; D is perhaps TRBD1 (5 bases). Germline CDR1 and CDR2: SGHRS and YFSETQ. This CDR3 has 16 residues. Trimming cost V 1 base and J 0 bases, with 13 bases left between them. The CDR3 here is CASSLKVGLVNTEAFF. The CDR3 DNA reads as TGCGCCAGCAGCTTGAAGGTGGGGCTGGTGAACACTGAAGCTTTCTTT.

This clonotype was detected many times. V and J are TRBV7-2 and TRBJ2-7; 9 positions match TRBD2. The ends lost 4 bases at V and 6 bases at J; junction bases unmatched: 10. Per the germline V gene, CDR1 is SGHTA and CDR2 is FQGNSA. The length of the CDR3 is 15 residues. The CDR3 bases are TGTGCCAGCAGCTGGCGAGCTAGCGGGGCTCTCGAGCAGTACTTC. Amino acid sequence: CASSWRASGALEQYF.

This clonotype was counted at least ten times. The chain links TRBV7-9 to TRBJ2-7, with D unclear. Trimming took 1 base from V and 2 from J, leaving 9 bases between them. Germline CDR1 is SEHNR and CDR2 is FQNEAQ (reference sequence). The CDR3 runs to 14 residues. The DNA for the CDR3 is TGTGCCAGCAGCTTAGTGTCAGATGCCTACGAGCAGTACTTC. Its protein is CASSLVSDAYEQYF.

This clonotype is labeled large. V gene TRBV7-2 combines with J gene TRBJ2-3; D remains unclear. CDR1 and CDR2 (germline): SGHTA, FQGNSA. This CDR3 has 12 residues. Trimming shortened V by 3 bases and J by 2 bases, and 3 bases separated the two germline ends. As DNA, the CDR3 is TGTGCCAGCAGCTTTGACACAGATACGCAGTATTTT. Its translation: CASSFDTDTQYF.

The chain combines TRBV5-1 with TRBJ1-4; 7 bases are shared with TRBD1. This CDR3 is built from 14 residues. The V segment lost 1 base and the J segment 8 bases; nucleotides outside the gene matches: 5. Germline CDR1 and CDR2: SGHRS and YFSETQ. CDR3 sequence reads: CASSLRAGGEKLFF. The CDR3 nucleotides read TGCGCCAGCAGCTTGAGGGCAGGGGGGGAAAAACTGTTTTTT.

This clonotype has a count of ten or more. This rearrangement joins TRBV7-2 to TRBJ2-4; 8 bases map to TRBD2. Germline V lookup: CDR1 SGHTA, CDR2 FQGNSA. V was pared by 4 bases and J by 2 bases, with 4 bases of the junction left unmatched. This CDR3 is built from 15 residues. The DNA for the CDR3 is TGTGCCAGCAGCTGGGGCGGGGGGCCCAAAAACATTCAGTACTTC. Amino acids: CASSWGGGPKNIQYF.

This clonotype appeared a single time. The gene calls are TRBV5-1 and TRBJ2-1; TRBD1 is a possible D gene (6 bases). The CDR3 runs 13 residues. The germline V gene encodes CDR1 SGHRS and CDR2 YFSETQ. V shed 3 bases and J shed 10 bases, with 14 bases lying between them. CDR3: CASSSALDREQFF. As DNA, the CDR3 is TGCGCCAGCAGCTCCGCCTTGGACAGAGAGCAGTTCTTC.

In this sample, this clonotype turned up many times. The chain recombines TRBV5-1 with TRBJ2-2, with TRBD2 as a possible D gene (6 bases). The V gene's germline CDR1 is SGHRS and CDR2 YFSETQ. The CDR3 spans 16 residues. Trimming stripped 4 bases from V and 0 bases from J, with 13 bases between. CDR3 in DNA: TGCGCCAGCAGCATCACCGGGACTGCGAACACCGGGGAGCTGTTTTTT. It is translated as CASSITGTANTGELFF.

This clonotype has ten or more counts. The rearrangement joins TRBV20-1 to TRBJ1-4, with D possibly being TRBD1 (6 bases). Trimming pared 0 bases from V and 8 bases from J, leaving 13 bases between. The CDR3 is 14 residues long. Germline V gene data show CDR1 as DFQATT and CDR2 as SNEGSKA (reference sequence). Written as DNA, the CDR3 is TGCAGTGCTAGAGATCCCTCAAGGGGGGAAAAACTGTTTTTT. Protein: CSARDPSRGEKLFF.

This clonotype occurred many times. The chain joins TRBV12-3 or TRBV12-4 to TRBJ2-7, with 7 bases lining up with TRBD2. The CDR3 sequence is 14 residues long. V lost 5 bases to trimming and J lost 7 bases; unmatched junction nucleotides: 11. Here the CDR3 DNA reads TGTGCCAGCAGTAAACCGGGGCGGGGAGGGGAGCAGTACTTC. Translated: CASSKPGRGGEQYF.

This clonotype has a count of ten or more. The chain recombines TRBV5-1 with TRBJ2-5, with D perhaps assigned TRBD1 or TRBD2 (5 bases each). The V and J ends lost 5 bases and 1 base respectively, with 9 bases between them. Germline V gives CDR1 SGHRS, CDR2 YFSETQ. The CDR3 length is 13 residues. The CDR3 DNA reads TGCGCCAGCAGTATCGGGGCCCAAGAGACCCAGTACTTC. Translation gives CASSIGAQETQYF.

This clonotype occurred a few times. The CDR3 nucleotides read TGTGCCAGTAGTAGCGTGAGAGGGGTCGGAAACACCATATATTTT. Amino acid sequence: CASSSVRGVGNTIYF. The V gene is TRBV19, the J gene TRBJ1-3, with D perhaps TRBD1 (5 bases). The CDR3 extends over 15 amino acids. Germline CDR1 is LNHDA and CDR2 is SQIVND (reference sequence). Trimming cost V 4 bases and J 4 bases, with 14 bases left between them.